This T cell receptor beta chain derives from a study of shared clonotypes between healthy human individuals. Study-wide results and limits: Generally, naive subsets came out with larger estimated richness than memory subsets. Exclusively blood specimens were collected; tissue repertoires likely differ. For naive CD4 cells, around 5% of clonotypes were shared across a few donors.

CD45RO-negative, CCR7-selected cells formed the naive CD8 fraction, which excluded terminally differentiated effector memory CD45RA+ cells. All of the donors resided in Nashville, Tennessee, and each was a Caucasian adult. Profiled with immunoSEQ multiplex PCR; TCRdb holds only in-frame clones, not every one. In the table there are millions of clones, about 92% of which are singletons. Of note for this clone: The antigen is undetermined.

V was clipped by 5 bases and J by 7 bases, with 20 bases between them. The CDR3 has 16 residues. The germline V gene encodes CDR1 SGHAT and CDR2 FQNNGV. Sequencing was performed on naive CD8+ T cells from PBMCs. J is TRBJ2-2 and V is TRBV11-2, with D tentatively TRBD1 (6 bases). This receptor was identified in a man between 18 and 29 years old in good health. Some clones in this sample may be carry-over from other donors' samples. The CDR3 DNA follows: TGTGCCAGCAGCCACCCGACGGGACATAGGATCGGGGAGCTGTTTTTT. It encodes CASSHPTGHRIGELFF.